This TCR beta chain originates from a study of T-cell memory formation after mild COVID-19. Study at large: The study found TCR clusters largely donor specific. Study outcomes and limitations: Confirmation of SARS-CoV-2 specificity was lacking for second-wave clones peaking day 37. Contracting CD4+ clones sat mainly in CM and EM; CD8+ in EMRA.

CDR1 SGHTA and CDR2 FQGNSA come from the germline V gene. CDR3 length equals 13 residues. The V gene end was trimmed by 5 bases and the J gene end by 10 bases; junction bases not matched to a gene: 7. Concerning this clonotype itself: Its antigen remains unknown.

One entry per CDR3 protein, called by TCRdb with MiXCR from the 5' RACE reads. The sample records just over 60,000 distinct CDR3 sequences, about a tenth being singletons. Sequences were obtained from PBMCs or a T cell subset sorted from them (not recorded which). The chain employs TRBV7-2 and TRBJ1-4; 7 positions match TRBD1. This clonotype was sampled from a man younger than 30 who had mild COVID-19 (a few samples of this study predate the infection). Cell type and time point are not known. The CDR3 loop is CASSLDREGKLFF. CDR3 DNA sequence: TGTGCCAGCAGCCTTGACAGGGAGGGAAAACTGTTTTTT.